Below, one T cell receptor beta chain is given with its context. This sample was taken from a study of blood T cell repertoires in COVID-19. Looking at the study overall: Material from acute and convalescent COVID-19 was sourced from the United States, Italy and Spain.

Methods used by the authors: Cell counts per sample came from amplifying reference gene primers. Sequencing was performed with immunoSEQ multiplex PCR; in TCRdb, only in-frame clones are kept and a portion is missing. The V and J calls and clone size are taken from that table; D and trimming were inferred from the DNA. Among hundreds of thousands of clones, about 90% were seen once, and the ten largest hold 2.5% to 3.5%. Germline-derived CDR1 and CDR2 are MNHEY and SVGAGI. Deletions cut 6 bases from V and 5 bases from J, with 13 bases between. The CDR3 is 13 amino acids. This receptor was obtained from a woman in her thirties or forties with acute COVID-19. The V and J genes are TRBV6-5 and TRBJ1-2; no clear D gene. The source material was PBMCs or T cells enriched from blood (not recorded which). CDR3 nucleotide sequence: TGTGCCAGCAGCTATCAACCGGGATATGGCTACACCTTC. Translating it yields CASSYQPGYGYTF.